This T cell receptor beta chain was sequenced during a study of tumor and adjacent non-tumor tissue in lung cancer. Concerning this clonotype itself: Sequence at one end of the junction differs from germline and may be a read error.

The template was RNA from unsorted bulk tissue. A modified ARM-PCR protocol with three rounds of nested PCR amplified TCRbeta. TCRdb re-derived calls from the multiplex PCR reads in MiXCR, one entry per CDR3 protein. The table shows fewer than 120,000 distinct CDR3 sequences, with 84% occurring only once. Germline V gene lookup returns CDR1 WSHSY and CDR2 SAAADI. CDR3 length: 14 amino acids. The source is a man aged 70 or older with non-small cell lung cancer. The sample was lung tumor tissue. This chain links TRBV10-2 with TRBJ2-2; possibly TRBD2 for D (7 bases). CDR3 DNA sequence: TGCGCCAGCAGGCTATCGGGGCTGAGGGGGGGGCTGTTTTTT. Its translation: CASRLSGLRGGLFF.